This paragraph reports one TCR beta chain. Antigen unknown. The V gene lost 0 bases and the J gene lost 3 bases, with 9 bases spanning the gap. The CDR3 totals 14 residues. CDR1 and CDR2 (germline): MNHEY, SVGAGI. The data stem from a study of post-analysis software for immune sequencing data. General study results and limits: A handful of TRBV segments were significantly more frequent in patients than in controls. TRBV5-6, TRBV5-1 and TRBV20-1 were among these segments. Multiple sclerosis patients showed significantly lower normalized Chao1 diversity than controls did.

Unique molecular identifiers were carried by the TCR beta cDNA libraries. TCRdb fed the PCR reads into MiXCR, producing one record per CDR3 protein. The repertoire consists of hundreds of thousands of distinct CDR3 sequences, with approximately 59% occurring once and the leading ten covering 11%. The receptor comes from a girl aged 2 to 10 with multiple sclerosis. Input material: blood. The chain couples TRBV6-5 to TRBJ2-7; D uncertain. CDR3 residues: CASSYSRRHYEQYF. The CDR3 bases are TGTGCCAGCAGTTACTCCCGGCGCCACTACGAGCAGTACTTC.